These T cell receptor beta chains were read from a single sample in a study of monozygotic twins with inflammatory bowel disease. Reanalyzing the 5' RACE reads, TCRdb keeps one entry per CDR3 protein, without DNA. The sample includes 400,000 to 500,000 distinct CDR3 sequences. Material: blood. The receptors were gathered from a human donor with ulcerative colitis or Crohn's disease, or a healthy co-twin of an affected twin (not recorded which). CDR3s include the opening cysteine and the closing phenylalanine or tryptophan. Fields, in order: V gene, CDR3 length, J gene, CDR3 protein.

V gene: TRBV9
CDR3 length: 16
J gene: TRBJ1-5
CDR3 protein: CASSGGTGGLNQPQHF

V gene: TRBV5-1
CDR3 length: 14
J gene: TRBJ1-1
CDR3 protein: CASRGTGLNTEAFF

V gene: TRBV24-1
CDR3 length: 19
J gene: TRBJ2-1
CDR3 protein: CATSGLGGSATGAYNEQFF

V gene: TRBV14
CDR3 length: 16
J gene: TRBJ1-4
CDR3 protein: CASSPDISATNEKLFF

V gene: TRBV12-3/TRBV12-4
CDR3 length: 13
J gene: TRBJ2-5
CDR3 protein: CASTWRGKETQYF

V gene: TRBV5-1
CDR3 length: 14
J gene: TRBJ2-7
CDR3 protein: CASSLQGRTAEQYF

V gene: TRBV5-1
CDR3 length: 16
J gene: TRBJ2-2
CDR3 protein: CASVGAGTANTGELFF

V gene: TRBV5-6
CDR3 length: 16
J gene: TRBJ2-2
CDR3 protein: CASSLDRGRDTGELFF

V gene: TRBV5-1
CDR3 length: 13
J gene: TRBJ2-7
CDR3 protein: CASSSPGGGEQYF

V gene: TRBV29-1
CDR3 length: 16
J gene: TRBJ2-3
CDR3 protein: CSVEDPGVTGTDTQYF

V gene: TRBV5-1
CDR3 length: 13
J gene: TRBJ1-1
CDR3 protein: CASSSVRNTEAFF

V gene: TRBV15
CDR3 length: 15
J gene: TRBJ2-5
CDR3 protein: CATSRVRLGQETQYF

V gene: TRBV5-5
CDR3 length: 15
J gene: TRBJ2-7
CDR3 protein: CASRQRQDVSYEQYF

V gene: TRBV27
CDR3 length: 15
J gene: TRBJ2-5
CDR3 protein: CASSFEQGLWETQYF

V gene: TRBV12-3/TRBV12-4
CDR3 length: 15
J gene: TRBJ1-4
CDR3 protein: CASSIYRSLGEKLFF

V gene: TRBV19
CDR3 length: 13
J gene: TRBJ1-2
CDR3 protein: CASSPSVDIGYTF

V gene: TRBV10-3
CDR3 length: 13
J gene: TRBJ1-1
CDR3 protein: CAIRGTLNTEAFF

V gene: TRBV5-1
CDR3 length: 16
J gene: TRBJ2-2
CDR3 protein: CASSLESGVNTGELFF

V gene: TRBV5-4
CDR3 length: 13
J gene: TRBJ1-5
CDR3 protein: CASSVGTDQPQHF

V gene: TRBV7-7
CDR3 length: 14
J gene: TRBJ2-7
CDR3 protein: CASSQSTSSYEQYF

V gene: TRBV12-3/TRBV12-4
CDR3 length: 15
J gene: TRBJ2-1
CDR3 protein: CASSPDGTRHNEQFF

V gene: TRBV7-9
CDR3 length: 15
J gene: TRBJ1-5
CDR3 protein: CASSFGTGDNQPQHF

V gene: TRBV7-2
CDR3 length: 14
J gene: TRBJ2-3
CDR3 protein: CASQVAGSTDTQYF

V gene: TRBV6-2/TRBV6-3
CDR3 length: 16
J gene: TRBJ2-1
CDR3 protein: CASSYSRGANYNEQFF

V gene: TRBV3-1
CDR3 length: 15
J gene: TRBJ2-1
CDR3 protein: CAGSQGDRGRTEQFF

V gene: TRBV12-3/TRBV12-4
CDR3 length: 15
J gene: TRBJ1-5
CDR3 protein: CASSLADRDNQPQHF

V gene: TRBV3-1
CDR3 length: 15
J gene: TRBJ1-4
CDR3 protein: CASSPFGLADEKLFF

V gene: TRBV12-3/TRBV12-4
CDR3 length: 16
J gene: TRBJ2-1
CDR3 protein: CASGLLAGGLGGEQFF

V gene: TRBV27
CDR3 length: 17
J gene: TRBJ1-6
CDR3 protein: CASSLSRAAGGGSPLHF

V gene: TRBV20-1
CDR3 length: 15
J gene: TRBJ2-7
CDR3 protein: CSARGGLADSYEQYF

V gene: TRBV28
CDR3 length: 15
J gene: TRBJ2-3
CDR3 protein: CASSTPGQVTDTQYF

V gene: TRBV11-2
CDR3 length: 16
J gene: TRBJ2-3
CDR3 protein: CASSVTSAGGTDTQYF

V gene: TRBV5-1
CDR3 length: 17
J gene: TRBJ2-1
CDR3 protein: CASSLFRTSGSYNEQFF

V gene: TRBV5-1
CDR3 length: 15
J gene: TRBJ2-1
CDR3 protein: CASSLEGNSYNEQFF

V gene: TRBV15
CDR3 length: 14
J gene: TRBJ1-1
CDR3 protein: CATSSTGDFIEAFF

V gene: TRBV27
CDR3 length: 15
J gene: TRBJ1-5
CDR3 protein: CASSLGRGVNQPQHF

V gene: TRBV6-1
CDR3 length: 16
J gene: TRBJ2-1
CDR3 protein: CASSGRGTTNRNEQFF

V gene: TRBV28
CDR3 length: 16
J gene: TRBJ1-5
CDR3 protein: CASSFVGQAHLQPQHF

V gene: TRBV24-1
CDR3 length: 14
J gene: TRBJ1-1
CDR3 protein: CATRAPGTNTEAFF

V gene: TRBV6-5
CDR3 length: 15
J gene: TRBJ2-7
CDR3 protein: CASSYGLAGIYEQYF

V gene: TRBV12-3/TRBV12-4
CDR3 length: 15
J gene: TRBJ2-7
CDR3 protein: CASSFGAGLSYEQYF

V gene: TRBV28
CDR3 length: 12
J gene: TRBJ1-1
CDR3 protein: CASSRPTSEAFF

V gene: TRBV2
CDR3 length: 13
J gene: TRBJ1-5
CDR3 protein: CASRELSNQPQHF

V gene: TRBV5-1
CDR3 length: 13
J gene: TRBJ2-3
CDR3 protein: CASRQGGTDTQYF

V gene: TRBV3-1
CDR3 length: 13
J gene: TRBJ2-7
CDR3 protein: CASGVAASYEQYF

V gene: TRBV20-1
CDR3 length: 14
J gene: TRBJ2-1
CDR3 protein: CSAGGTSGYNEQFF

V gene: TRBV7-6
CDR3 length: 18
J gene: TRBJ2-2
CDR3 protein: CASSFPQGASANTGELFF

V gene: TRBV15
CDR3 length: 15
J gene: TRBJ2-2
CDR3 protein: CATSARGGDTGELFF

V gene: TRBV10-3
CDR3 length: 15
J gene: TRBJ2-2
CDR3 protein: CAISDKTTGPGELFF

V gene: TRBV5-1
CDR3 length: 16
J gene: TRBJ1-2
CDR3 protein: CASSLVFDPRGDGYTF

V gene: TRBV12-3/TRBV12-4
CDR3 length: 16
J gene: TRBJ2-2
CDR3 protein: CASSLFQTANTGELFF

V gene: TRBV9
CDR3 length: 12
J gene: TRBJ1-1
CDR3 protein: CASSVRDTEAFF